The clone carrying this T cell receptor beta chain was counted between two and nine times. The antigen is unknown. Use of 60 Vbeta and 13 Jbeta primers characterized the PCR. Libraries were prepared by immunoSEQ multiplex PCR; TCRdb keeps only in-frame clonotypes and omits some of them. The sample includes some 130,000 clones, roughly three quarters of them seen just once. The record originates from a study of cytomegalovirus exposure and HLA in healthy donors. Study findings and constraints: A later analysis by the authors found several of the most significant clusters apparently linked to common viral pathogens. The likely origin of a cluster of highly shared sequence variants was a sequencing artifact. Prior analysis indicated that the majority of TCR beta V segments exhibited productivity approximately 87% or approximately 30% of the time. In presence/absence analyses, roughly uniform sequencing depth across donors was assumed.

V lost 4 bases, J lost 6 bases, and 12 bases stayed unmatched. Germline-derived CDR1 and CDR2 are SGHRS and YFSETQ. CDR3 length: 16 amino acids. This chain joins TRBV5-1 and TRBJ2-2; 7 bases align to TRBD2. This TCR came from a female donor in good health and CMV-seronegative. Sequenced sample: PBMCs. CDR3 in amino acids: CASSPRRESRAGELFF. CDR3 DNA: TGCGCCAGCAGCCCTCGGCGGGAGTCAAGGGCCGGGGAGCTGTTTTTT.